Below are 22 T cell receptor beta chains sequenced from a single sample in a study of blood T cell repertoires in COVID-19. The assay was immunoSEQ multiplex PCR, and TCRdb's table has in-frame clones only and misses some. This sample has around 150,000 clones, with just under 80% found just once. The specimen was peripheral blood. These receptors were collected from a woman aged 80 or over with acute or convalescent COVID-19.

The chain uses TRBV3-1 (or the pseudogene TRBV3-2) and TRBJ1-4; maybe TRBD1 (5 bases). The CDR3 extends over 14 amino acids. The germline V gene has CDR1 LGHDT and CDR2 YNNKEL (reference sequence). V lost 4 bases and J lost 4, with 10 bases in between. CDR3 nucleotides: TGTGCCAGCAGCCTCAGGGTAAATAATGAAAAACTGTTTTTT. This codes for CASSLRVNNEKLFF.

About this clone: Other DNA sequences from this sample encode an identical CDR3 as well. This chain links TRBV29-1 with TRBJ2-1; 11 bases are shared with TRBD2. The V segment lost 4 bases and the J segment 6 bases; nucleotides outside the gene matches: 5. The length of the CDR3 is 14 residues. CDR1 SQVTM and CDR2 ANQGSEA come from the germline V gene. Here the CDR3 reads CSVVRLAGGNEQFF. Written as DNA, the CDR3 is TGCAGCGTTGTGAGGCTAGCGGGAGGCAATGAGCAGTTCTTC.

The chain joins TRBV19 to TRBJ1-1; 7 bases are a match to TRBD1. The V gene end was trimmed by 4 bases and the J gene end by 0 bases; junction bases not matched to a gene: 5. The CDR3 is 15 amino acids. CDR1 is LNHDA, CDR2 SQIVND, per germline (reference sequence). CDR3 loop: CASSTADRLNTEAFF. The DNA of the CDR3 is TGTGCCAGTAGTACTGCGGACAGGTTGAACACTGAAGCTTTCTTT.

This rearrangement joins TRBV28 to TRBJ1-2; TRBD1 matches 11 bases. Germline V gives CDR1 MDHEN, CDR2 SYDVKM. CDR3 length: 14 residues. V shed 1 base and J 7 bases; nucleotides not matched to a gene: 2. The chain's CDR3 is CASSLYGQGAGYTF. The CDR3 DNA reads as TGTGCCAGCAGTTTATATGGACAGGGGGCTGGCTACACCTTC.

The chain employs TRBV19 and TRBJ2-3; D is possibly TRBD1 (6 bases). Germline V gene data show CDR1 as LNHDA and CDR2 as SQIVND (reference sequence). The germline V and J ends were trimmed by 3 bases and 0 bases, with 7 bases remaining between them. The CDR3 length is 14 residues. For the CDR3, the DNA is TGTGCCAGTAGTATCACAGGGAGCACAGATACGCAGTATTTT. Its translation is CASSITGSTDTQYF.

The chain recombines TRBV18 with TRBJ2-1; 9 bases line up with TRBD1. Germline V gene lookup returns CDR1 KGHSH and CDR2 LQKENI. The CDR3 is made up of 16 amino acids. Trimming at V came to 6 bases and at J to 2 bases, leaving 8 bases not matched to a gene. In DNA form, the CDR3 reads TGTGCCAGCTCGTCACAGGGGGCAGGCCCCTACAATGAGCAGTTCTTC. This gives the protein CASSSQGAGPYNEQFF.

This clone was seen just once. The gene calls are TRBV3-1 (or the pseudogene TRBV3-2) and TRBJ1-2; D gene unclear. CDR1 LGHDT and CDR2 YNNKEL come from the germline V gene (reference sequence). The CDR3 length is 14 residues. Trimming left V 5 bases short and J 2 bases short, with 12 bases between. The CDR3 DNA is TGTGCCAGCAGCTTAGTTCACAGAAACTATGGCTACACCTTC. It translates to CASSLVHRNYGYTF.

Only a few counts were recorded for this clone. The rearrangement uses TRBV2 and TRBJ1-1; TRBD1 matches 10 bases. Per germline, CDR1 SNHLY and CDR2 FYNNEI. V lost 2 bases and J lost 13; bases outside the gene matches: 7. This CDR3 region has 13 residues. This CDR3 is CASSELDRGEVFF. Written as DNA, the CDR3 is TGTGCCAGCAGTGAATTGGACAGGGGGGAGGTTTTCTTT.

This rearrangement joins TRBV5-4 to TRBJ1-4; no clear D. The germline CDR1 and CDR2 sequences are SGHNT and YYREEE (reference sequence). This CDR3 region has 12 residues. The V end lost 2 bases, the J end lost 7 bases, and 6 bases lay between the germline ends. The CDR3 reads CASSFRSEKLFF. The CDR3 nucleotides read TGTGCCAGCAGCTTTCGCAGTGAAAAACTGTTTTTT.

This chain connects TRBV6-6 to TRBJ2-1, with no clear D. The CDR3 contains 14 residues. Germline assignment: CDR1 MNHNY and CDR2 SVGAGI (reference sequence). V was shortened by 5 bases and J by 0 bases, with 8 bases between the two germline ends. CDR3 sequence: CASSKFSSYNEQFF. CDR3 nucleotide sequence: TGTGCCAGCAGTAAGTTTAGCTCCTACAATGAGCAGTTCTTC.

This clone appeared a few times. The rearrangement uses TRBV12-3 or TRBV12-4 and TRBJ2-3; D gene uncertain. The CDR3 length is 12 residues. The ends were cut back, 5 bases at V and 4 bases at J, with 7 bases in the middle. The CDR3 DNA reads TGTGCCAGCAGTGGAGTAGCAGATACGCAGTATTTT. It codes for CASSGVADTQYF.

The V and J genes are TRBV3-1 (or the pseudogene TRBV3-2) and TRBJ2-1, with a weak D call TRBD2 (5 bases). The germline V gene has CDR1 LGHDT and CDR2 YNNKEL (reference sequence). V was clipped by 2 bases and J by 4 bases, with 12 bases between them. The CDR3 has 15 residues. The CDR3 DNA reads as TGTGCCAGCAGCCAATTCGGCGGACTGTACAATGAGCAGTTCTTC. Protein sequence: CASSQFGGLYNEQFF.

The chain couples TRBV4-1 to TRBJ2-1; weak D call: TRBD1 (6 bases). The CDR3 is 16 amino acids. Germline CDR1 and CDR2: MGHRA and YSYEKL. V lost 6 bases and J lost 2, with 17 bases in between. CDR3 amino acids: CASRPTGPEPYNEQFF. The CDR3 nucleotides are TGCGCCAGCAGGCCGACAGGTCCAGAACCCTACAATGAGCAGTTCTTC.

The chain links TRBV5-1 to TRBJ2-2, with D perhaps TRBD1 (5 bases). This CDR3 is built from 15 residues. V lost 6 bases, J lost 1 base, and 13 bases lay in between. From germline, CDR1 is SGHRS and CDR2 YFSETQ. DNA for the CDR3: TGCGCCAGCACTTACAATCAGGGGAACACCGGGGAGCTGTTTTTT. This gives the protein CASTYNQGNTGELFF.

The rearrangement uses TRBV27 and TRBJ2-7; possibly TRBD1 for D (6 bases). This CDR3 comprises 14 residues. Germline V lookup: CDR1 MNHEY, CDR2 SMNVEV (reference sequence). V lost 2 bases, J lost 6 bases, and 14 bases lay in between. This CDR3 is CASSLRRGLFEQYF. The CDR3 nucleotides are TGTGCCAGCAGTTTACGCAGGGGTTTGTTCGAGCAGTACTTC.

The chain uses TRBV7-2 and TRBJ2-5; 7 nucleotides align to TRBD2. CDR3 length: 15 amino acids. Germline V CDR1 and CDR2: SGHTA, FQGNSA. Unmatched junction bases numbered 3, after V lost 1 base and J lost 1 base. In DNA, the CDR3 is TGTGCCAGCAGCTTAGTGTGGGGGGGCCAAGAGACCCAGTACTTC. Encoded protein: CASSLVWGGQETQYF.

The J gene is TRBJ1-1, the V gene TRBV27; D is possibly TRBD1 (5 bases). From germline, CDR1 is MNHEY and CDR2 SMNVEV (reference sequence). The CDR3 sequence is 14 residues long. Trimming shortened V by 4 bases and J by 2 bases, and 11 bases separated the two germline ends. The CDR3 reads CASSYAGQNTEAFF. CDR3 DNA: TGTGCCAGCAGTTACGCAGGACAAAACACTGAAGCTTTCTTT.

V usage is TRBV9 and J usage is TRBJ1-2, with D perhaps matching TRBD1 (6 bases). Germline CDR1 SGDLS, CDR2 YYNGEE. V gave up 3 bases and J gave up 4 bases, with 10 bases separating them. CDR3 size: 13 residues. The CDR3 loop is CASSAGDTYGYTF. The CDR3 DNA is TGTGCCAGCAGCGCAGGGGACACCTATGGCTACACCTTC.

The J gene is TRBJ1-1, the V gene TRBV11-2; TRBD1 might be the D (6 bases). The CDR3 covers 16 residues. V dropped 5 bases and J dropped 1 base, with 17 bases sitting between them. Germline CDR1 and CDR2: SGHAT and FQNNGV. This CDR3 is CASSPGQLTGNTEAFF. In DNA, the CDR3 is TGTGCCAGCAGCCCAGGACAGCTAACGGGGAACACTGAAGCTTTCTTT. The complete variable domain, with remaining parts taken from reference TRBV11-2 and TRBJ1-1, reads EAGVAQSPRYKIIEKRQSVAFWCNPISGHATLYWYQQILGQGPKLLIQFQNNGVVDDSQLPKDRFSAERLKGVDSTLKIQPAKLEDSAVYLCASSPGQLTGNTEAFFGQGTRLTVV.

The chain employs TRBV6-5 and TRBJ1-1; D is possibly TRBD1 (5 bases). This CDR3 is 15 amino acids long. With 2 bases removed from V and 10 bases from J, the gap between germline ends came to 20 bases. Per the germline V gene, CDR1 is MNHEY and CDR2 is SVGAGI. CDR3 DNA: TGTGCCAGCAGTTACAACCGGGACGCGGGGCGCGGAGCTTTCTTT. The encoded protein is CASSYNRDAGRGAFF.

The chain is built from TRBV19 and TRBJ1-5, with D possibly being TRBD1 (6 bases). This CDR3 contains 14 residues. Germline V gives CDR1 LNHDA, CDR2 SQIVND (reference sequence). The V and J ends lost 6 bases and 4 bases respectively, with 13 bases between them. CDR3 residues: CASSTTGGNQPQHF. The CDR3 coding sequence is TGTGCCAGTAGCACGACAGGTGGGAATCAGCCCCAGCATTTT.

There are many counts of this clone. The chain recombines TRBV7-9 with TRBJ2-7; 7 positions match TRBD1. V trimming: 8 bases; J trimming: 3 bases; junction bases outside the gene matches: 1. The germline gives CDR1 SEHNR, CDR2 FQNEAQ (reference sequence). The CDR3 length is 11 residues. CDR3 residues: CASRDSYEQYF. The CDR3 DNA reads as TGTGCCAGCCGGGACAGCTACGAGCAGTACTTC.